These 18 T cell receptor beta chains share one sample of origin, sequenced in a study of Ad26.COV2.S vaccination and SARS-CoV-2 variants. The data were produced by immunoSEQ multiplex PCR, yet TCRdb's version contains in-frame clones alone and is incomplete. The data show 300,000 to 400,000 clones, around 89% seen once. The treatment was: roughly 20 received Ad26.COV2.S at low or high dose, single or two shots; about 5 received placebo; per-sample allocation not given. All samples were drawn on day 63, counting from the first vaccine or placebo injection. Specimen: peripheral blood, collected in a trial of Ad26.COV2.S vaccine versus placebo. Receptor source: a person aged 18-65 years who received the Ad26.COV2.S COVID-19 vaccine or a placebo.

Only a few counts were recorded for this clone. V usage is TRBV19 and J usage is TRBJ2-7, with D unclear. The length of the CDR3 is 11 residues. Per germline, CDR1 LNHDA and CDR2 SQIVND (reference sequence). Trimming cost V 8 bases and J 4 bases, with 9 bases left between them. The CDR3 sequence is CASRRGYEQYF. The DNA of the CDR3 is TGTGCCAGTCGGAGAGGATACGAGCAGTACTTC.

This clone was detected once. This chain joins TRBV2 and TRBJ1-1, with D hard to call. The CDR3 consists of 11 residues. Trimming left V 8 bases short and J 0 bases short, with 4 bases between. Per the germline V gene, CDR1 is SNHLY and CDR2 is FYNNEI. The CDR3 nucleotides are TGTGCCAGCCCCTTGAACACTGAAGCTTTCTTT. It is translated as CASPLNTEAFF.

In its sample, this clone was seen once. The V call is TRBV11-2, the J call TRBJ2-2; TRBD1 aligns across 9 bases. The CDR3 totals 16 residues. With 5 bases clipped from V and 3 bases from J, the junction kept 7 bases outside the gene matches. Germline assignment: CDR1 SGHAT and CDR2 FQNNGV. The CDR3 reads CASSHYRGQDTGELFF. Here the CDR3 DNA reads TGTGCCAGCAGCCATTACAGGGGGCAGGACACCGGGGAGCTGTTTTTT.

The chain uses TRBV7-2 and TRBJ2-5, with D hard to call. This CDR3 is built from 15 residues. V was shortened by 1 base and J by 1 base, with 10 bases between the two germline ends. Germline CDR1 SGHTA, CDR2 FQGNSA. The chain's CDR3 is CASSLVRQAQETQYF. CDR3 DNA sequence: TGTGCCAGCAGCTTAGTTAGGCAAGCCCAAGAGACCCAGTACTTC.

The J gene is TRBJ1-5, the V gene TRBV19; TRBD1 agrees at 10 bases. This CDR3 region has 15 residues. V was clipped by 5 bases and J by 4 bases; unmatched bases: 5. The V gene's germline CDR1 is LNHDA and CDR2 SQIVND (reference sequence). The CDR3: CASSGDRGRNQPQHF. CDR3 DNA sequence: TGTGCCAGTAGTGGGGACAGGGGAAGGAATCAGCCCCAGCATTTT.

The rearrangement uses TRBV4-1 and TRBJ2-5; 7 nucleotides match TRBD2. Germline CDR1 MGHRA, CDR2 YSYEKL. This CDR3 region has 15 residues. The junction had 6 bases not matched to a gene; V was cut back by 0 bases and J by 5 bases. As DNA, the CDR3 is TGCGCCAGCAGCCAAGAAGGACTAGTCGGTGAGACCCAGTACTTC. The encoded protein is CASSQEGLVGETQYF.

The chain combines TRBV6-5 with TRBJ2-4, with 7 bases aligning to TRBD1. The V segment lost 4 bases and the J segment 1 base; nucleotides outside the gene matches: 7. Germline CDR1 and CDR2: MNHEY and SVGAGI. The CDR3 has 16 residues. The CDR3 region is CASSSTGNGAKNIQYF. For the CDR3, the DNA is TGTGCCAGCAGTTCGACAGGGAATGGGGCCAAAAACATTCAGTACTTC.

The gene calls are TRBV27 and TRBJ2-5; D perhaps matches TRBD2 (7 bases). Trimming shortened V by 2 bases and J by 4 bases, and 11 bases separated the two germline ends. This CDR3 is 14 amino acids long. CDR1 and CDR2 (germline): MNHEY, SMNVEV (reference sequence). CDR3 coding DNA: TGTGCCAGCAGTTTAGCAGGGGAGGGAGAGACCCAGTACTTC. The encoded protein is CASSLAGEGETQYF.

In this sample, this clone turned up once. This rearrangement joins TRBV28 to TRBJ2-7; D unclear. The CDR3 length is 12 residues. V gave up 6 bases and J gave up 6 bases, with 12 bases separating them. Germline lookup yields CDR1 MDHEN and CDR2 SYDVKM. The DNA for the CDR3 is TGTGCCAGCAGCCCCGGTATGAGCGAGCAGTACTTC. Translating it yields CASSPGMSEQYF.

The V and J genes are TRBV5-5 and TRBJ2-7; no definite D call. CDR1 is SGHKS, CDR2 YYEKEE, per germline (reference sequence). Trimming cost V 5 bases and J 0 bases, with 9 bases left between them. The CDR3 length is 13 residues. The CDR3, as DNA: TGTGCCAGCAGGACCGGGCCCTCCTACGAGCAGTACTTC. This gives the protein CASRTGPSYEQYF. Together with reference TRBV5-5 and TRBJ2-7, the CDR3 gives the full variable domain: DAGVTQSPTHLIKTRGQQVTLRCSPISGHKSVSWYQQVLGQGPQFIFQYYEKEERGRGNFPDRFSARQFPNYSSELNVNALLLGDSALYLCASRTGPSYEQYFGPGTRLTVT.

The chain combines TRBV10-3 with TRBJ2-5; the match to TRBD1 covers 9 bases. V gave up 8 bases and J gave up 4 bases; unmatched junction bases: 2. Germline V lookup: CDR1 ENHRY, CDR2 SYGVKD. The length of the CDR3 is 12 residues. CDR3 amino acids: CAIGQGSETQYF. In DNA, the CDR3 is TGTGCCATCGGACAGGGGTCAGAGACCCAGTACTTC.

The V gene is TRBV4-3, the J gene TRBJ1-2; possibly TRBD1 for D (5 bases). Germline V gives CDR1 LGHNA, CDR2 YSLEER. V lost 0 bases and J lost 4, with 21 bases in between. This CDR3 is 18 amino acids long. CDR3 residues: CASSQDLRHPQGFYGYTF. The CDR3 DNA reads TGCGCCAGCAGCCAAGATCTACGTCATCCCCAGGGCTTCTATGGCTACACCTTC.

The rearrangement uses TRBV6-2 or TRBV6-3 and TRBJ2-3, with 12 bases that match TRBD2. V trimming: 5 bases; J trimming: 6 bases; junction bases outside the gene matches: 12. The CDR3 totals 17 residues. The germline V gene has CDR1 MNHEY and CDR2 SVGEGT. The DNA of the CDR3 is TGTGCCAGCAGTCCCTCTCGACTAGCGGGGGAGGTTGATACGCAGTATTTT. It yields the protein CASSPSRLAGEVDTQYF.

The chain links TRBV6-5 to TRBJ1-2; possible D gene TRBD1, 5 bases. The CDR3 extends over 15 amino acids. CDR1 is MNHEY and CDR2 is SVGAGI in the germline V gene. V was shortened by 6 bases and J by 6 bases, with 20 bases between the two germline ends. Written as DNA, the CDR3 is TGTGCCAGCAGCTCCCCGGGGGGAGCAGAGGATGGCTACACCTTC. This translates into CASSSPGGAEDGYTF.

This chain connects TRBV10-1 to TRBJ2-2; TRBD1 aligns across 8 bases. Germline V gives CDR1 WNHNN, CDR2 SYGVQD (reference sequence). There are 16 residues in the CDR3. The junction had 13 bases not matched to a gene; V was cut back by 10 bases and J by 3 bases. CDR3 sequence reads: CANGQGLFYDTGELFF. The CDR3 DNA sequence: TGCGCCAACGGACAGGGTCTCTTCTACGACACCGGGGAGCTGTTTTTT.

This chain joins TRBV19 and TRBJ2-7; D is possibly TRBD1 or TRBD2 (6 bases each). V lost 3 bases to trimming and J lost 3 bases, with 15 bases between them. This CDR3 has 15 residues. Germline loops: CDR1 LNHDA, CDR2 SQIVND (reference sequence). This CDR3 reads CASSIRAGHLYEQYF. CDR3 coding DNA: TGTGCCAGTAGTATCCGTGCGGGACACCTCTACGAGCAGTACTTC. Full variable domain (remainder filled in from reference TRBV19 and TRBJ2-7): DGGITQSPKYLFRKEGQNVTLSCEQNLNHDAMYWYRQDPGQGLRLIYYSQIVNDFQKGDIAEGYSVSREKKESFPLTVTSAQKNPTAFYLCASSIRAGHLYEQYFGPGTRLTVT.

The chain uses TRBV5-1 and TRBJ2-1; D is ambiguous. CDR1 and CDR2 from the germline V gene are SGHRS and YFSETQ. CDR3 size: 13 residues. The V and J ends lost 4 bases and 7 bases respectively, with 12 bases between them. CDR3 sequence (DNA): TGCGCCAGCAGCGTCCCCCCCTTTAATGAGCAGTTCTTC. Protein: CASSVPPFNEQFF.

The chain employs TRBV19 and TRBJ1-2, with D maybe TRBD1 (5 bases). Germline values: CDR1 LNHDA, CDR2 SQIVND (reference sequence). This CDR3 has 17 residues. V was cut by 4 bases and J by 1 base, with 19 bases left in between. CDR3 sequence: CASSKRGASDLNYGYTF. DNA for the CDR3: TGTGCCAGTAGTAAGAGGGGTGCCAGCGACCTTAACTATGGCTACACCTTC.